These 24 T cell receptor beta chains were all obtained from the same sample, sequenced in a study of blood T cells in healthy people across ages. Next came a second PCR, run for about 6 to 12 cycles, which used a sample-barcoded 5' primer along with a J-beta primer mix. TCRdb itself ran the 5' RACE reads through MiXCR, one entry per CDR3 protein. The sample has some 940,000 distinct CDR3 sequences, roughly 28% seen once. The sample was also linked to a second study, of T cells of mothers and their children.

Sequenced: blood. Receptor source: a middle-aged woman in good health.

At least ten counts were recorded for this clonotype. CDR3 protein: CASSPGSSSYEQYF. The CDR3, as DNA: TGTGCCAGCAGCCCTGGATCCAGCTCCTACGAGCAGTACTTC. The chain couples TRBV7-2 to TRBJ2-7; D gene unclear. Deletions cut 5 bases from V and 0 bases from J, with 11 bases between. The CDR3 is 14 residues long. CDR1 and CDR2 (germline): SGHTA, FQGNSA.

The J gene is TRBJ2-7, the V gene TRBV25-1, with 7 bases matching TRBD2. The CDR3 is 13 amino acids. Germline V CDR1 and CDR2: MGHDK, SYGVNS. Germline trimming cut 3 bases from V and 6 bases from J; bases unmatched to any gene: 5. The DNA for the CDR3 is TGTGCCAGCAGTGATGCGGGGGTTGGCGAGCAGTACTTC. This gives the protein CASSDAGVGEQYF.

This clonotype was seen a few times. The V and J genes are TRBV20-1 and TRBJ2-3; 10 bases are shared with TRBD2. Germline V gene lookup returns CDR1 DFQATT and CDR2 SNEGSKA (reference sequence). The CDR3 contains 15 residues. Unmatched junction bases numbered 8, after V lost 8 bases and J lost 0 bases. CDR3: CSQPAGGRSTDTQYF. CDR3 DNA sequence: TGCAGTCAACCAGCGGGGGGGCGAAGCACAGATACGCAGTATTTT.

This clonotype was seen more than once but under ten times. Its ends do not fully match the called genes, so a read error is possible. V usage is TRBV4-2 and J usage is TRBJ1-2, with D tentatively TRBD1 (6 bases). CDR3 length equals 14 residues. CDR1 is LGHNA and CDR2 is YNFKEQ in the germline V gene. Here the CDR3 reads CTSSQDGGAYGYTF. In DNA form, the CDR3 reads TGTACCAGCAGCCAAGATGGGGGGGCCTATGGCTACACCTTC.

This clonotype was found many times. This chain uses TRBV12-3 or TRBV12-4 with TRBJ2-4, with 10 bases aligning to TRBD1. V trimming: 6 bases; J trimming: 1 base; junction bases outside the gene matches: 9. This CDR3 region has 17 residues. CDR3 in amino acids: CASSPDDRGRAKNIQYF. The CDR3 DNA sequence: TGTGCCAGCAGCCCCGACGACAGGGGGCGTGCCAAAAACATTCAGTACTTC.

This clonotype has a count of ten or more. The chain is built from TRBV19 and TRBJ1-2; D is unclear. V dropped 6 bases and J dropped 2 bases, with 10 bases sitting between them. Germline lookup yields CDR1 LNHDA and CDR2 SQIVND (reference sequence). CDR3 length equals 13 residues. This CDR3 is CASRLRRNYGYTF. The CDR3 DNA reads TGTGCCAGTAGGCTCAGGAGAAACTATGGCTACACCTTC.

This clonotype has only a few counts. The chain joins TRBV7-3 to TRBJ1-1, with D tentatively TRBD1 (5 bases). Germline CDR1 and CDR2: SGHTA and FQGTGA. Trimming pared 1 base from V and 5 bases from J, leaving 14 bases between. This CDR3 is built from 15 residues. This CDR3 reads CASSLRADGGTEAFF. Written as DNA, the CDR3 is TGTGCCAGCAGCTTAAGGGCAGACGGGGGGACTGAAGCTTTCTTT.

The genes are TRBV4-1 and TRBJ2-3, with TRBD2 matching over 7 bases. Per the germline V gene, CDR1 is MGHRA and CDR2 is YSYEKL. Trimming cost V 8 bases and J 3 bases; bases outside gene matches: 5. There are 13 residues in the CDR3. This chain's CDR3 is CASHPGGTDTQYF. The CDR3, as DNA: TGCGCCAGCCATCCGGGGGGTACAGATACGCAGTATTTT.

This clonotype has ten or more counts. The chain employs TRBV7-8 and TRBJ2-5, with a possible D match to TRBD1 (5 bases). Germline assignment: CDR1 SGHVS and CDR2 FQNEAQ. V was shortened by 5 bases and J by 0 bases, with 10 bases between the two germline ends. CDR3 size: 14 residues. CDR3 nucleotides: TGTGCCAGCAGCCCCCGGACACACCAAGAGACCCAGTACTTC. Residues: CASSPRTHQETQYF.

This clonotype occurred many times. The V gene is TRBV6-1, the J gene TRBJ2-5, with D possibly TRBD1 on 6 matching bases. The CDR3 extends over 15 amino acids. Germline CDR1 MNHNS, CDR2 SASEGT. Deletions cut 4 bases from V and 1 base from J, with 13 bases between. DNA for the CDR3: TGTGCCAGCAGTGTATCTCAGGGGCCCCAAGAGACCCAGTACTTC. Its translation: CASSVSQGPQETQYF.

At least ten counts were recorded for this clonotype. For the CDR3, the DNA is TGTGCCAGCAGCGGAGACCAGGGTGGGGAGCAGTACTTC. Translation gives CASSGDQGGEQYF. The chain carries TRBV9 and TRBJ2-7; possibly TRBD1 for D (5 bases). The CDR3 consists of 13 residues. Trimming pared 3 bases from V and 7 bases from J, leaving 14 bases between. Germline V gene data show CDR1 as SGDLS and CDR2 as YYNGEE.

J is TRBJ1-1 and V is TRBV6-8; a possible D gene is TRBD1 (6 bases). The CDR3 sequence is 17 residues long. V lost 0 bases to trimming and J lost 1 base, with 15 bases between them. Germline CDR1 and CDR2: MNHGY and SAAAGT. The CDR3 DNA sequence: TGTGCCAGCAGTTACTCCCCCGGGGGCGAGGGGAACACTGAAGCTTTCTTT. Protein sequence: CASSYSPGGEGNTEAFF.

This clonotype was observed many times. This rearrangement joins TRBV12-3 or TRBV12-4 to TRBJ1-1; unclear D gene. CDR3 length: 12 amino acids. The V end lost 6 bases, the J end lost 5 bases, and 10 bases lay between the germline ends. The CDR3 DNA sequence: TGTGCCAGCAGCCCTACCGGAACTGAAGCTTTCTTT. As protein: CASSPTGTEAFF.

This clonotype has just a few counts. CDR3 protein: CASSPRERVGYTF. CDR3 nucleotide sequence: TGTGCCAGCAGCCCCCGCGAGCGGGTCGGCTACACCTTC. The chain joins TRBV7-9 to TRBJ1-2; no clear D gene. This CDR3 spans 13 amino acids. From germline, CDR1 is SEHNR and CDR2 FQNEAQ (reference sequence). V dropped 5 bases and J dropped 8 bases, with 15 bases sitting between them.

This clonotype has a count of ten or more. V is TRBV28 and J is TRBJ2-7; TRBD2 aligns across 7 bases. Trimming removed 7 bases from V and 5 bases from J; junction bases left unmatched: 11. The CDR3 loop spans 14 amino acids. Germline-derived CDR1 and CDR2 are MDHEN and SYDVKM. The CDR3 region has the DNA TGTGCCAGCATCCCCCCGGGGGGTCCCAACGAGCAGTACTTC. This gives the protein CASIPPGGPNEQYF.

This clonotype came up a few times. V is TRBV7-2 and J is TRBJ2-5; D is uncertain. Germline V CDR1 and CDR2: SGHTA, FQGNSA. Trimming removed 3 bases from V and 4 bases from J, with 6 bases in between. The CDR3 spans 12 residues. The CDR3 is CASSFRRETQYF. In DNA, the CDR3 is TGTGCCAGCAGCTTCCGTCGAGAGACCCAGTACTTC.

To note about this clonotype: Being one base from a much bigger clone, this may be a read error. This chain uses TRBV20-1 with TRBJ2-6; 9 nucleotides match TRBD1. Germline V gene data show CDR1 as DFQATT and CDR2 as SNEGSKA (reference sequence). CDR3 length: 16 residues. The CDR3 DNA follows: TGCAGTGCGGGGGACAGGGCAAATTCTGGGGCCAACGCCCTGACTTTC. Its protein is CSAGDRANSGANALTF.

The chain is built from TRBV5-6 and TRBJ2-3, with 16 positions matching TRBD2. The length of the CDR3 is 19 residues. Germline trimming cut 4 bases from V and 3 bases from J; bases unmatched to any gene: 11. Germline V lookup: CDR1 SGHDT, CDR2 YYEEEE. The CDR3 sequence: CASSPEGLAGGLWTDTQYF. CDR3 DNA: TGTGCCAGCAGCCCGGAGGGACTAGCGGGGGGGCTATGGACAGATACGCAGTATTTT.

Many counts were recorded for this clonotype. The V gene is TRBV24-1, the J gene TRBJ2-1; D is possibly TRBD1 (5 bases). CDR3 length: 16 amino acids. Trimming pared 2 bases from V and 10 bases from J, leaving 20 bases between. The germline V gene encodes CDR1 KGHDR and CDR2 SFDVKD. CDR3 amino acids: CATSDSRTRAVGEQFF. The CDR3 DNA follows: TGTGCCACCAGTGATTCCAGGACAAGGGCTGTGGGGGAGCAGTTCTTC.

This chain links TRBV5-1 with TRBJ2-7; no reliable D call. CDR1 is SGHRS, CDR2 YFSETQ, per germline. The ends were cut back, 7 bases at V and 1 base at J, with 18 bases in the middle. The CDR3 is 15 residues long. Here the CDR3 reads CASRPDPFASYEQYF. CDR3 nucleotides: TGCGCCAGCCGTCCGGACCCGTTTGCGTCCTACGAGCAGTACTTC.

The J gene is TRBJ2-4, the V gene TRBV5-1; no firm D call. The J call may be faulty, since TRBJ2-7 better matches the DNA end. The CDR3 is 12 amino acids. Germline values: CDR1 SGHRS, CDR2 YFSETQ. The CDR3 is CASRFNDHEQYF. The DNA for the CDR3 is TGCGCCAGCAGATTTAACGACCACGAGCAGTACTTC.

In the case of this clonotype: A much larger clone lies a single base off, so this may be a read error. The rearrangement joins TRBV29-1 to TRBJ2-4; no firm D call. The V end lost 3 bases, the J end lost 13 bases, and 19 bases lay between the germline ends. The CDR3 consists of 13 residues. Germline V lookup: CDR1 SQVTM, CDR2 ANQGSEA. CDR3 coding DNA: TGCAGCGTTGAGCCAGGCCTTATCAATGAGCAGTACTTC. It encodes CSVEPGLINEQYF.

Many counts were recorded for this clonotype. The gene calls are TRBV27 and TRBJ2-7; TRBD1 might be the D (5 bases). This CDR3 spans 16 amino acids. V gave up 5 bases and J gave up 0 bases, with 17 bases separating them. The germline V gene has CDR1 MNHEY and CDR2 SMNVEV (reference sequence). For the CDR3, the DNA is TGTGCCAGCAGTACGCCTGGCAGGGCTGCCTCCTACGAGCAGTACTTC. It specifies CASSTPGRAASYEQYF.

This chain joins TRBV2 and TRBJ2-7; 9 bases align to TRBD2. The closer fit of TRBJ2-5 to the DNA end suggests the J call may be wrong. CDR1 is SNHLY, CDR2 FYNNEI, per germline. The CDR3 loop spans 14 amino acids. The CDR3 bases are TGTGCCAGCGGGGTTGGCGGGGGGGTTGCGACCCAGTACTTC. As protein: CASGVGGGVATQYF.